This T cell receptor beta chain was profiled in a study of T cell changes during pregnancy in multiple sclerosis. The data were produced by immunoSEQ multiplex PCR, yet TCRdb's version contains in-frame clones alone and is incomplete. The sample lists about 79,000 clones, 75% to 95% occurring once. This CDR3 is built from 16 residues. Germline V gene sequence: CDR1 LGHNA, CDR2 YNFKEQ. V lost 1 base to trimming and J lost 4 bases, with 13 bases between them. This sequence joins TRBV4-2 and TRBJ2-2, with D maybe TRBD1 (6 bases). This material consisted of CD4+ T cells from peripheral blood mononuclear cells, taken in the second trimester of pregnancy. The receptor's source is a female donor with multiple sclerosis, enrolled in a pregnancy study. The CDR3 loop is CASSQGGPGLTGELFF. The CDR3, as DNA: TGTGCCAGCAGCCAAGGGGGGCCGGGCCTCACCGGGGAGCTGTTTTTT.